Below, 32 T cell receptor beta chains from the same sample are listed, as sequenced in a study of T cell responses to AZD1222 COVID-19 vaccine. Clones were read by immunoSEQ multiplex PCR, and TCRdb kept only the in-frame ones, dropping some. The sample has some 130,000 clones, 75% to 95% seen once. The input for sequencing was peripheral blood, taken on day 0 of AZD1222 vaccination. The receptors were gathered from an adult in good health.

This rearrangement joins TRBV7-9 to TRBJ2-5, with 8 bases matching TRBD1. Germline V gives CDR1 SEHNR, CDR2 FQNEAQ (reference sequence). CDR3 length: 14 amino acids. With 1 base clipped from V and 3 bases from J, the junction kept 1 base outside the gene matches. CDR3 protein: CASSLGQGKETQYF. The CDR3 nucleotides are TGTGCCAGCAGCTTAGGACAGGGGAAAGAGACCCAGTACTTC.

The chain combines TRBV4-3 with TRBJ1-1, with D unclear. This CDR3 is built from 14 residues. Per germline, CDR1 LGHNA and CDR2 YSLEER. Trimming cost V 0 bases and J 0 bases, with 5 bases left between them. Here the CDR3 reads CASSQDRVNTEAFF. As DNA, the CDR3 is TGCGCCAGCAGCCAAGATAGGGTGAACACTGAAGCTTTCTTT.

The V gene is TRBV12-3 or TRBV12-4, the J gene TRBJ2-5, with TRBD2 matching 7 bases. J was trimmed by 4 bases and V by 5 bases; bases with no gene match: 4. The CDR3 has 13 amino acids. CDR3 sequence reads: CASSEAGRETQYF. Written as DNA, the CDR3 is TGTGCCAGCAGTGAAGCGGGAAGAGAGACCCAGTACTTC.

The chain carries TRBV27 and TRBJ1-5; D gene unclear. CDR3 length: 13 amino acids. Germline loops: CDR1 MNHEY, CDR2 SMNVEV (reference sequence). Trimming removed 5 bases at V and 7 bases at J, with 12 bases between. As DNA, the CDR3 is TGTGCCAGCAGTCCCGGGAAGGACCAGCCCCAGCATTTT. As protein: CASSPGKDQPQHF.

The rearrangement uses TRBV11-3 and TRBJ1-1; TRBD1 matches at 11 bases. CDR3 size: 16 residues. The germline gives CDR1 SGHNT, CDR2 YENEEA. J gave up 5 bases and V 5 bases, and 10 bases lay outside the gene matches. As DNA, the CDR3 is TGTGCCAGCAGCCAATGGACAGGGGGCGAAGAAACTGAAGCTTTCTTT. Translation: CASSQWTGGEETEAFF.

This clone was detected only a few times. This sequence joins TRBV28 and TRBJ1-3; tentative D call: TRBD1 (5 bases). The CDR3 covers 14 residues. V dropped 5 bases and J dropped 2 bases, with 10 bases sitting between them. Germline V lookup: CDR1 MDHEN, CDR2 SYDVKM. The CDR3 bases are TGTGCCAGCAGTCCAGGGAACGCTGGAAACACCATATATTTT. Translated: CASSPGNAGNTIYF.

The chain recombines TRBV18 with TRBJ1-6, with 9 bases that match TRBD1. The CDR3 length is 15 residues. Trimming removed 3 bases from V and 7 bases from J; junction bases left unmatched: 4. Germline CDR1 KGHSH, CDR2 LQKENI. CDR3 in amino acids: CASSPSGTGNSPLHF. CDR3 DNA: TGTGCCAGCTCACCTAGCGGGACAGGGAATTCACCCCTCCACTTT.

The chain is built from TRBV9 and TRBJ1-4; the D is unclear. V was pared by 0 bases and J by 2 bases, with 11 bases between. Germline CDR1 SGDLS, CDR2 YYNGEE. This CDR3 is 16 amino acids long. The CDR3 is CASSVAGQSTNEKLFF. The CDR3 nucleotides read TGTGCCAGCAGCGTAGCCGGGCAGAGTACTAATGAAAAACTGTTTTTT.

The chain is built from TRBV6-6 and TRBJ1-5; D is uncertain. The CDR3 consists of 16 residues. Germline V gene sequence: CDR1 MNHNY, CDR2 SVGAGI (reference sequence). V was trimmed by 5 bases and J by 0 bases, leaving 14 bases between them. The CDR3 reads CASSKGTPVSNQPQHF. Written as DNA, the CDR3 is TGTGCCAGCAGTAAAGGCACGCCGGTTAGCAATCAGCCCCAGCATTTT.

The V and J genes are TRBV7-9 and TRBJ1-2, with a tentative D call TRBD1 (6 bases). V was clipped by 0 bases and J by 2 bases, with 10 bases between them. This CDR3 has 15 residues. The germline V gene encodes CDR1 SEHNR and CDR2 FQNEAQ (reference sequence). The DNA for the CDR3 is TGTGCCAGCAGCTTAGCGATTACAGGGAACTATGGCTACACCTTC. Amino acids: CASSLAITGNYGYTF.

J is TRBJ2-1 and V is TRBV7-9; D perhaps matches TRBD2 (6 bases). Deletions cut 1 base from V and 2 bases from J, with 9 bases between. Germline V gene data show CDR1 as SEHNR and CDR2 as FQNEAQ (reference sequence). The CDR3 totals 15 residues. CDR3 in DNA: TGTGCCAGCAGCTTAGACGGGAGAGCCTACAATGAGCAGTTCTTC. Protein sequence: CASSLDGRAYNEQFF.

The chain has TRBV2 and TRBJ2-2; D is possibly TRBD2 (7 bases). CDR1 and CDR2 (germline): SNHLY, FYNNEI. The CDR3 spans 19 residues. With 1 base removed from V and 2 bases from J, the gap between germline ends came to 20 bases. CDR3 in DNA: TGTGCCAGCAGTGAAGGTCGGAGAGGTCGGGGGGCTAACACCGGGGAGCTGTTTTTT. This translates into CASSEGRRGRGANTGELFF.

The chain employs TRBV5-1 and TRBJ1-4; D call uncertain. Germline CDR1 is SGHRS and CDR2 is YFSETQ. The CDR3 covers 14 residues. With 0 bases removed from V and 8 bases from J, the gap between germline ends came to 11 bases. The CDR3 nucleotides read TGCGCCAGCAGCTTGGTTGGGATAGGAGAAAAACTGTTTTTT. Translation gives CASSLVGIGEKLFF.

The rearrangement links TRBV5-8 to TRBJ1-1; D is uncertain. Germline V lookup: CDR1 SGHTS, CDR2 YDEGEE. This CDR3 has 13 amino acids. Trimming stripped 2 bases from V and 1 base from J, with 6 bases between. The CDR3 sequence: CASSFMGNTEAFF. As DNA, the CDR3 is TGTGCCAGCAGCTTTATGGGGAACACTGAAGCTTTCTTT.

The chain joins TRBV27 to TRBJ1-3; weak D call: TRBD1 (5 bases). CDR1 is MNHEY, CDR2 SMNVEV, per germline (reference sequence). V was shortened by 4 bases and J by 0 bases, with 7 bases between the two germline ends. The length of the CDR3 is 14 residues. The CDR3 region is CASSWGCSGNTIYF. The CDR3 region has the DNA TGTGCCAGCAGTTGGGGGTGCTCTGGAAACACCATATATTTT.

The chain recombines TRBV12-3 or TRBV12-4 with TRBJ2-7; the D is unclear. The V end was cut by 5 bases, the J end by 5 bases, with 13 bases between. The CDR3 spans 13 residues. The CDR3 bases are TGTGCCAGCAGTCCCCAAAACCTCCACGAGCAGTACTTC. Its translation: CASSPQNLHEQYF.

The chain has TRBV9 and TRBJ1-1; D uncertain. The V gene's germline CDR1 is SGDLS and CDR2 YYNGEE. The CDR3 runs to 13 residues. V shed 2 bases and J shed 5 bases, with 10 bases lying between them. CDR3 region: CASSVSQKTEAFF. The CDR3 bases are TGTGCCAGCAGCGTTTCCCAGAAGACTGAAGCTTTCTTT.

This chain links TRBV5-4 with TRBJ1-6; D not certain. Germline values: CDR1 SGHNT, CDR2 YYREEE (reference sequence). V was trimmed by 4 bases and J by 0 bases, leaving 11 bases between them. The CDR3 totals 16 residues. CDR3 in amino acids: CASSARSSSYNSPLHF. In DNA, the CDR3 is TGTGCCAGCAGCGCGAGGTCTAGCTCCTATAATTCACCCCTCCACTTT.

This sequence joins TRBV5-1 and TRBJ1-2; 10 bases agree with TRBD1. CDR1 SGHRS and CDR2 YFSETQ come from the germline V gene. The V gene end was trimmed by 7 bases and the J gene end by 4 bases; junction bases not matched to a gene: 13. The CDR3 spans 16 residues. CDR3 nucleotide sequence: TGCGCCAGCGGCACTCTGCGGGGACAGGGGAGCTATGGCTACACCTTC. This sequence encodes CASGTLRGQGSYGYTF.

The rearrangement joins TRBV2 to TRBJ2-7; no definite D call. The CDR3 has 13 amino acids. Germline-derived CDR1 and CDR2 are SNHLY and FYNNEI. V shed 4 bases and J shed 3 bases, with 10 bases lying between them. The CDR3 DNA follows: TGTGCCAGCAGTGTCTATGACAACTACGAGCAGTACTTC. Translation: CASSVYDNYEQYF.

This clone was detected only once. This rearrangement joins TRBV18 to TRBJ1-4; D gene ambiguous. The germline V and J ends were trimmed by 4 bases and 7 bases, with 10 bases remaining between them. Looked up from germline, CDR1 is KGHSH and CDR2 is LQKENI. The CDR3 length is 13 residues. The CDR3 loop is CASSQMAGEKLFF. The DNA for the CDR3 is TGTGCCAGCTCACAAATGGCAGGTGAAAAACTGTTTTTT.

The chain employs TRBV6-8 and TRBJ1-2; TRBD1 is a possible D gene (6 bases). Trimming took off 9 bases at V and 3 bases at J, with 23 bases between the two ends. CDR1 and CDR2 from the germline V gene are MNHGY and SAAAGT. The CDR3 consists of 16 residues. The CDR3 DNA follows: TGTGCCAGGCCGCGTCTTCCGGGACACCTCGACTATGGCTACACCTTC. Translating gives CARPRLPGHLDYGYTF.

This chain's CDR3 is CASSFMGGTEAFF. The CDR3 DNA reads TGTGCCAGCAGCTTTATGGGTGGCACTGAAGCTTTCTTT. The J gene is TRBJ1-1, the V gene TRBV7-2; D remains unclear. Trimming cost V 3 bases and J 4 bases, with 9 bases left between them. This CDR3 contains 13 residues. From germline, CDR1 is SGHTA and CDR2 FQGNSA.

This chain links TRBV5-1 with TRBJ1-1; D is possibly TRBD1 (5 bases). The CDR3 is made up of 14 amino acids. Looked up from germline, CDR1 is SGHRS and CDR2 is YFSETQ. V was clipped by 0 bases and J by 4 bases, with 10 bases between them. The chain's CDR3 is CASSLGGGVTEAFF. The DNA for the CDR3 is TGCGCCAGCAGCTTGGGCGGAGGGGTCACTGAAGCTTTCTTT.

The chain recombines TRBV5-6 with TRBJ1-2; D gene uncertain. V lost 0 bases, J lost 8 bases, and 11 bases lay in between. The CDR3 runs 13 residues. The germline CDR1 and CDR2 sequences are SGHDT and YYEEEE. The CDR3 is CASSLVTQSGYTF. CDR3 bases: TGTGCCAGCAGCTTGGTTACGCAGAGCGGCTACACCTTC.

V gene TRBV4-3 combines with J gene TRBJ1-5, with D hard to call. V was cut by 0 bases and J by 7 bases, with 13 bases left in between. The CDR3 is made up of 15 amino acids. Germline CDR1 and CDR2: LGHNA and YSLEER. The CDR3 is CASSQDHPYPQPQHF. The DNA of the CDR3 is TGCGCCAGCAGCCAAGATCATCCCTACCCCCAGCCCCAGCATTTT.

This sequence joins TRBV6-5 and TRBJ2-1; D might be TRBD2 (7 bases). Trimming left V 7 bases short and J 8 bases short, with 12 bases between. This CDR3 spans 12 amino acids. The germline CDR1 and CDR2 sequences are MNHEY and SVGAGI. The CDR3 spells CASMAGGHEQFF. The DNA of the CDR3 is TGTGCCAGCATGGCCGGGGGGCATGAGCAGTTCTTC.

This chain joins TRBV5-5 and TRBJ2-7; no firm D call. Germline V CDR1 and CDR2: SGHKS, YYEKEE (reference sequence). V gave up 0 bases and J gave up 3 bases, with 1 base separating them. The CDR3 runs to 11 residues. The CDR3 coding sequence is TGTGCCAGCAGCTTGGGCTACGAGCAGTACTTC. Translating gives CASSLGYEQYF.

The CDR3, as DNA: TGTGCCAGTCGCCAGAACACTGAAGCTTTCTTT. Translation: CASRQNTEAFF. The chain employs TRBV19 and TRBJ1-1, with D hard to call. Trimming shortened V by 8 bases and J by 1 base, and 5 bases separated the two germline ends. CDR1 and CDR2 from the germline V gene are LNHDA and SQIVND (reference sequence). There are 11 residues in the CDR3.

This clone was seen a single time. The chain combines TRBV5-1 with TRBJ2-5, with TRBD2 matching over 7 bases. J lost 5 bases, V lost 0 bases, and 10 bases had no gene match. Looked up from germline, CDR1 is SGHRS and CDR2 is YFSETQ. The CDR3 sequence is 16 residues long. The CDR3: CASSLVLAGDTETQYF. The CDR3 nucleotides are TGCGCCAGCAGCTTGGTGTTGGCGGGGGATACGGAGACCCAGTACTTC.

This sequence joins TRBV9 and TRBJ2-4; D is possibly TRBD1 (6 bases). This CDR3 contains 15 residues. The V end lost 0 bases, the J end lost 6 bases, and 13 bases lay between the germline ends. Germline loops: CDR1 SGDLS, CDR2 YYNGEE. The CDR3 nucleotides read TGTGCCAGCAGCGTAGCTCCAGGGGTGGCAAACATTCAGTACTTC. Protein: CASSVAPGVANIQYF.

The chain links TRBV28 to TRBJ1-4; D is ambiguous. This CDR3 comprises 13 residues. Per germline, CDR1 MDHEN and CDR2 SYDVKM. Between the trimmed V and J ends, which lost 5 bases and 7 bases, there was a span of 11 bases. The CDR3 nucleotides are TGTGCCAGCAGTGAATATTTCCGTGAAAAACTGTTTTTT. Its translation: CASSEYFREKLFF. The full variable domain, completed using reference TRBV28 and TRBJ1-4, is DVKVTQSSRYLVKRTGEKVFLECVQDMDHENMFWYRQDPGLGLRLIYFSYDVKMKEKGDIPEGYSVSREKKERFSLILESASTNQTSMYLCASSEYFREKLFFGSGTQLSVL.